This entry describes one TCR beta chain. The data were obtained in a study of immune evolution from preneoplasia to lung adenocarcinoma. Sequencing was performed with immunoSEQ multiplex PCR; in TCRdb, only in-frame clones are kept and a portion is missing. Among 10,000 or so clones, around 75% were seen once, and the ten largest hold approximately 10%. From germline, CDR1 is MDHEN and CDR2 SYDVKM. Trimming left V 1 base short and J 4 bases short, with 10 bases between. The CDR3 totals 14 residues. Two lung cancer pathologists independently confirmed each histologic diagnosis. The sequence derives from a donor older than 65 with lung adenocarcinoma. The sample taken for sequencing was FFPE minimally invasive lung adenocarcinoma tissue. This sequence joins TRBV28 and TRBJ1-1, with TRBD1 as a possible D gene (5 bases). The CDR3 DNA is TGTGCCAGCAGTTTATCAGGGCCCCGCACTGAAGCTTTCTTT. It translates to CASSLSGPRTEAFF.